The 20 T cell receptor beta chains below all came from one sample that was sequenced in a study of PD-L1 blockade in urothelial cancer. Produced via immunoSEQ multiplex PCR; TCRdb's table is partial and in-frame only. The table lists tens of thousands of clones, around 80% of them singletons. The specimen was PBMCs, collected around atezolizumab (anti-PD-L1) treatment. These receptors were taken from a man aged 65 to 85 with urothelial cancer.

V usage is TRBV5-1 and J usage is TRBJ2-3; D call uncertain. There are 14 residues in the CDR3. CDR1 is SGHRS and CDR2 is YFSETQ in the germline V gene. The V end lost 6 bases, the J end lost 0 bases, and 11 bases lay between the germline ends. DNA of the CDR3: TGCGCCAGCAACCCGGGTCAGAGCACAGATACGCAGTATTTT. This codes for CASNPGQSTDTQYF. Variable domain in full (rest from reference TRBV5-1 and TRBJ2-3): KAGVTQTPRYLIKTRGQQVTLSCSPISGHRSVSWYQQTPGQGLQFLFEYFSETQRNKGNFPGRFSGRQFSNSRSEMNVSTLELGDSALYLCASNPGQSTDTQYFGPGTRLTVL.

CDR3: CASSPQRLVNEQFF. The CDR3 coding sequence is TGTGCCAGCAGTCCCCAGAGACTAGTAAATGAGCAGTTCTTC. The rearrangement uses TRBV25-1 and TRBJ2-1; D may be TRBD2 (6 bases). Per the germline V gene, CDR1 is MGHDK and CDR2 is SYGVNS. The CDR3 consists of 14 residues. The germline V and J ends were trimmed by 5 bases and 7 bases, with 15 bases remaining between them. Based on the CDR3 plus reference TRBV25-1 and TRBJ2-1, the full variable domain is EADIYQTPRYLVIGTGKKITLECSQTMGHDKMYWYQQDPGMELHLIHYSYGVNSTEKGDLSSESTVSRIRTEHFPLTLESARPSHTSQYLCASSPQRLVNEQFFGPGTRLTVL.

The chain combines TRBV4-2 with TRBJ2-1; D is uncertain. V lost 0 bases to trimming and J lost 2 bases, with 8 bases between them. Looked up from germline, CDR1 is LGHNA and CDR2 is YNFKEQ. The CDR3 extends over 15 amino acids. CDR3 protein: CASSQDFATYNEQFF. CDR3 nucleotides: TGTGCCAGCAGCCAAGATTTTGCGACCTACAATGAGCAGTTCTTC.

The genes are TRBV7-2 and TRBJ2-1; 13 positions agree with TRBD2. This CDR3 is built from 17 residues. CDR1 is SGHTA, CDR2 FQGNSA, per germline. The V gene end was trimmed by 1 base and the J gene end by 9 bases; junction bases not matched to a gene: 9. The CDR3 reads CASSLGPPGLAGIEQFF. The CDR3 coding sequence is TGTGCCAGCAGCTTAGGTCCTCCGGGACTAGCGGGAATTGAGCAGTTCTTC.

The chain recombines TRBV10-3 with TRBJ2-1; 9 nucleotides align to TRBD2. The CDR3 totals 16 residues. V trimming: 4 bases; J trimming: 7 bases; junction bases outside the gene matches: 11. CDR1 is ENHRY and CDR2 is SYGVKD in the germline V gene. The CDR3: CAISGPGGGAGNEQFF. The CDR3 bases are TGTGCCATCAGTGGGCCCGGCGGGGGGGCCGGGAATGAGCAGTTCTTC.

This clone was found a few times. This rearrangement joins TRBV5-4 to TRBJ2-2; 8 positions agree with TRBD2. Losses at the gene ends were 2 bases for V and 5 bases for J; bases not matched to a gene: 11. CDR1 is SGHNT and CDR2 is YYREEE in the germline V gene (reference sequence). The CDR3 is 17 amino acids. The CDR3 DNA reads TGTGCCAGCAGCTTCCGCAGCGGGGGCCTTAGAACCGGGGAGCTGTTTTTT. It yields the protein CASSFRSGGLRTGELFF. Combining the CDR3 with reference TRBV5-4 and TRBJ2-2 gives the whole variable domain ETGVTQSPTHLIKTRGQQVTLRCSSQSGHNTVSWYQQALGQGPQFIFQYYREEENGRGNFPPRFSGLQFPNYSSELNVNALELDDSALYLCASSFRSGGLRTGELFFGEGSRLTVL.

CDR3 bases: TGTGCCTGGAGTGTACGAGGCGGTCGCGGGGGTGAGCAGTTCTTC. This gives the protein CAWSVRGGRGGEQFF. The chain links TRBV30 to TRBJ2-1; 7 bases line up with TRBD2. V trimming: 0 bases; J trimming: 9 bases; junction bases outside the gene matches: 11. The CDR3 covers 15 residues. Germline CDR1 and CDR2: GTSNPN and SVGIG (reference sequence). The full variable domain, rest sourced from reference TRBV30 and TRBJ2-1, is SQTIHQWPATLVQPVGSPLSLECTVEGTSNPNLYWYRQAAGRGLQLLFYSVGIGQISSEVPQNLSASRPQDRQFILSSKKLLLSDSGFYLCAWSVRGGRGGEQFFGPGTRLTVL.

The chain is built from TRBV23-1 and TRBJ2-1, with TRBD1 matching over 8 bases. TRBV23-1 is recorded as an ORF, its role being uncertain. The CDR3 covers 16 residues. V was pared by 0 bases and J by 6 bases, with 7 bases of the junction left unmatched. The CDR3 region is CASSQSPATGVNEQFF. CDR3 DNA sequence: TGCGCCAGCAGTCAATCGCCCGCGACAGGGGTCAATGAGCAGTTCTTC.

The V and J genes are TRBV19 and TRBJ2-7; 9 bases match TRBD2. CDR1 and CDR2 (germline): LNHDA, SQIVND (reference sequence). CDR3 size: 15 residues. With V trimmed by 5 bases and J by 5 bases, 10 bases remained unmatched. CDR3 nucleotide sequence: TGTGCCAGTAGTTCAAAATGGACTAGCGTCCACGAGCAGTACTTC. Residues: CASSSKWTSVHEQYF.

V is TRBV7-9 and J is TRBJ2-7; a weak D match, TRBD1 (5 bases). The germline CDR1 and CDR2 sequences are SEHNR and FQNEAQ (reference sequence). V shed 3 bases and J shed 7 bases, with 16 bases lying between them. The CDR3 totals 14 residues. The CDR3 region has the DNA TGTGCCAGCAGCTTCCTCCAGGGATCTAGTGAGCAGTACTTC. Its protein product is CASSFLQGSSEQYF.

V and J are TRBV6-5 and TRBJ2-1; TRBD1 agrees at 10 bases. Germline assignment: CDR1 MNHEY and CDR2 SVGAGI. The V and J ends lost 9 bases and 12 bases, in that order; junction bases with no gene match: 8. The CDR3 has 12 residues. CDR3 sequence: CASCAGQGGQFF. CDR3 in DNA: TGTGCCAGTTGTGCCGGACAGGGGGGGCAGTTCTTC.

The count of this clone is one. The chain joins TRBV18 to TRBJ2-1; 9 positions agree with TRBD2. There are 17 residues in the CDR3. Trimming at V came to 1 base and at J to 5 bases, leaving 9 bases not matched to a gene. Germline CDR1 KGHSH, CDR2 LQKENI. The CDR3 loop is CASSPLRMLAGNNEQFF. Written as DNA, the CDR3 is TGTGCCAGCTCACCACTACGAATGCTAGCGGGAAACAATGAGCAGTTCTTC.

The chain employs TRBV7-2 and TRBJ2-3, with 11 positions matching TRBD2. Trimming at V came to 4 bases and at J to 5 bases, leaving 8 bases not matched to a gene. The CDR3 totals 16 residues. Per the germline V gene, CDR1 is SGHTA and CDR2 is FQGNSA. Here the CDR3 DNA reads TGTGCCAGCAGCTACGACGGTAGCGGGGGGGGAGATACGCAGTATTTT. This codes for CASSYDGSGGGDTQYF.

This chain connects TRBV5-4 to TRBJ1-2; possibly TRBD1 for D (6 bases). V lost 4 bases, J lost 3 bases, and 16 bases lay in between. CDR1 and CDR2 from the germline V gene are SGHNT and YYREEE (reference sequence). The CDR3 has 15 residues. CDR3 protein: CASSPLARGDYGYTF. CDR3 nucleotides: TGTGCCAGCAGCCCACTGGCCAGGGGAGACTATGGCTACACCTTC.

The rearrangement uses TRBV4-3 and TRBJ1-1; D ambiguous. CDR3 length: 18 residues. Trimming cost V 0 bases and J 4 bases, with 21 bases left between them. CDR1 LGHNA and CDR2 YSLEER come from the germline V gene. CDR3 loop: CASSQDPARESLGTEAFF. For the CDR3, the DNA is TGCGCCAGCAGCCAAGATCCGGCACGGGAATCCTTGGGCACTGAAGCTTTCTTT.

The rearrangement joins TRBV6-4 to TRBJ1-6; D might be TRBD1 (5 bases). Germline CDR1 and CDR2: MRHNA and SNTAGT. The CDR3 extends over 13 amino acids. V lost 11 bases, J lost 5 bases, and 13 bases lay in between. The CDR3 reads CAGSGGDNSPLHF. CDR3 nucleotides: TGTGCCGGTTCTGGAGGGGATAATTCACCCCTCCACTTT.

A single count supports this clone. This chain uses TRBV10-3 with TRBJ2-7; D ambiguous. In germline, CDR1 is ENHRY, CDR2 SYGVKD. The CDR3 consists of 11 residues. V was clipped by 3 bases and J by 6 bases, with 6 bases between them. The CDR3 region is CAISDTGEQYF. The CDR3 bases are TGTGCCATCAGTGACACTGGCGAGCAGTACTTC.

The rearrangement uses TRBV4-2 and TRBJ2-1; 10 bases are shared with TRBD1. This CDR3 is built from 15 residues. CDR1 and CDR2 (germline): LGHNA, YNFKEQ. V gave up 1 base and J gave up 7 bases; unmatched junction bases: 4. This CDR3 is CASSQGQGARNEQFF. The CDR3 DNA follows: TGTGCCAGCAGCCAAGGACAGGGGGCGCGTAATGAGCAGTTCTTC.

The V and J genes are TRBV15 and TRBJ2-3, with 9 positions matching TRBD2. The V gene's germline CDR1 is LNHNV and CDR2 YYDKDF (reference sequence). The CDR3 consists of 18 residues. V shed 0 bases, J shed 3 bases, and the junction held 10 bases outside the gene matches. The CDR3 here is CATSRDGLREGLTDTQYF. The CDR3 nucleotides read TGTGCCACCAGCAGAGACGGGTTGCGGGAGGGCCTAACAGATACGCAGTATTTT.

This clone was counted once. The gene calls are TRBV18 and TRBJ2-1; TRBD2 matches 16 bases. V gave up 0 bases and J gave up 10 bases; unmatched junction bases: 6. Germline V CDR1 and CDR2: KGHSH, LQKENI. The CDR3 runs 17 residues. The CDR3 protein is CASSPPGLAGGPGEQFF. Written as DNA, the CDR3 is TGTGCCAGCTCACCACCGGGACTAGCGGGAGGGCCGGGAGAGCAGTTCTTC.